This TCR beta chain appears in the sequencing data of a study of control samples from healthy donors and cancer patients. The CDR3 sequence is 12 residues long. Trimming took 0 bases from V and 6 from J, leaving 6 bases between them. Germline assignment: CDR1 MNHNS and CDR2 SASEGT. This table comes from immunoSEQ multiplex PCR, and its TCRdb copy is limited to in-frame clones, with some not included. The sample records 51,000 or so clones, about 80% being singletons. The TCR was taken from a man aged 70 or older in good health. The J gene is TRBJ2-7, the V gene TRBV6-1; D is unresolved. The sample consisted of blood. The CDR3 DNA is TGTGCCAGCAGTGAAGCTTGGGCCGAGCAGTACTTC. Its translation is CASSEAWAEQYF.